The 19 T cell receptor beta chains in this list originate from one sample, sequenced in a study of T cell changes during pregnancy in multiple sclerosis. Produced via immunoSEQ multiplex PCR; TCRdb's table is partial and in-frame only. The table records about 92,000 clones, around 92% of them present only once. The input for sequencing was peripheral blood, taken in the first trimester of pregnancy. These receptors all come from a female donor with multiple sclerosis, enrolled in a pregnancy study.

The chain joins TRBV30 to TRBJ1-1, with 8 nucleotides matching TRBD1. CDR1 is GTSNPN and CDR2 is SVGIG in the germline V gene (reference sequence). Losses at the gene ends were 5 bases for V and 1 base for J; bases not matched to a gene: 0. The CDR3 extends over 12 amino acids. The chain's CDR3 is CAWDRGNTEAFF. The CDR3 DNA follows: TGTGCCTGGGACAGGGGGAACACTGAAGCTTTCTTT.

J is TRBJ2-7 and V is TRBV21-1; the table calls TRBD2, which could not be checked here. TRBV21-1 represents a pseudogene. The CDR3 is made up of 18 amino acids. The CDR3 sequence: CASSKARGGRAPNWEQYF. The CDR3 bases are TGTGCCAGCAGCAAAGCGCGGGGCGGGAGGGCCCCAAACTGGGAGCAGTACTTC.

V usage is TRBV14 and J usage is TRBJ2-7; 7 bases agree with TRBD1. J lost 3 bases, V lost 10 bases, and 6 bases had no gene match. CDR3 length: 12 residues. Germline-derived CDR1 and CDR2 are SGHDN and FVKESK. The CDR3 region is CATGDSNYEQYF. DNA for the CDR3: TGTGCCACCGGGGACAGCAACTACGAGCAGTACTTC.

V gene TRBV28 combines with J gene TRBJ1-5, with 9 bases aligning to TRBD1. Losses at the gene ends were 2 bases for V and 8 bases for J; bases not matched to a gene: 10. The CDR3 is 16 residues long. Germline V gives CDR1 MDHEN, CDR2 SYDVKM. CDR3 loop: CASSLGTGNVREPQHF. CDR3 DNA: TGTGCCAGCAGTTTAGGGACAGGGAACGTGCGTGAGCCCCAGCATTTT.

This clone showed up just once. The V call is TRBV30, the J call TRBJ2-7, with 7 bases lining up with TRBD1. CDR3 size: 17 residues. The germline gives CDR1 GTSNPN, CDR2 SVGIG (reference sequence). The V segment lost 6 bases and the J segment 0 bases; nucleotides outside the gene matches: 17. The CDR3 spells CACTGDERTYYSYEQYF. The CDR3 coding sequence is TGTGCCTGCACAGGGGACGAACGGACCTATTACTCCTACGAGCAGTACTTC.

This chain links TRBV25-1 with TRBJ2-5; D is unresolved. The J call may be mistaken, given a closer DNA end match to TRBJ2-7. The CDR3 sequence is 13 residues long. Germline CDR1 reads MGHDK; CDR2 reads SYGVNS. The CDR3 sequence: CASSEYINVEQYF. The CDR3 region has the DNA TGTGCCAGCAGTGAATATATCAACGTCGAGCAGTACTTC.

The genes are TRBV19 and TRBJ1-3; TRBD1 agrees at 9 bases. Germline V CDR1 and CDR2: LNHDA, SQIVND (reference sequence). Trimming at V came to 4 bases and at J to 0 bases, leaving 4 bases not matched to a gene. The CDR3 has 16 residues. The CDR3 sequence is CASSNRGQSSGNTIYF. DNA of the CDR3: TGTGCCAGTAGTAACAGGGGGCAAAGCTCTGGAAACACCATATATTTT. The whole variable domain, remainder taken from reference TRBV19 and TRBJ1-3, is DGGITQSPKYLFRKEGQNVTLSCEQNLNHDAMYWYRQDPGQGLRLIYYSQIVNDFQKGDIAEGYSVSREKKESFPLTVTSAQKNPTAFYLCASSNRGQSSGNTIYFGEGSWLTVV.

The CDR3 DNA is TGTGCCAGCAGCCAATCTTTCGGGGCGAACACCGGGGAGCTGTTTTTT. Translated: CASSQSFGANTGELFF. V usage is TRBV7-9 and J usage is TRBJ2-2, with D perhaps matching TRBD2 (5 bases). The CDR3 is 16 residues long. Germline V lookup: CDR1 SEHNR, CDR2 FQNEAQ (reference sequence). The ends were cut back, 5 bases at V and 0 bases at J, with 13 bases in the middle.

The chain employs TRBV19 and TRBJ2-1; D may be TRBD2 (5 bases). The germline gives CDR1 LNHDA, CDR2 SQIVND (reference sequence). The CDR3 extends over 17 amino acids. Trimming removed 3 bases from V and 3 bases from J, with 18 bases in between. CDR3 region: CASSMTNLAVNYNEQFF. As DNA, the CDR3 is TGTGCCAGTAGTATGACTAACCTAGCCGTAAACTACAATGAGCAGTTCTTC. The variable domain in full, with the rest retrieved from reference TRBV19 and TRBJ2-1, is DGGITQSPKYLFRKEGQNVTLSCEQNLNHDAMYWYRQDPGQGLRLIYYSQIVNDFQKGDIAEGYSVSREKKESFPLTVTSAQKNPTAFYLCASSMTNLAVNYNEQFFGPGTRLTVL.

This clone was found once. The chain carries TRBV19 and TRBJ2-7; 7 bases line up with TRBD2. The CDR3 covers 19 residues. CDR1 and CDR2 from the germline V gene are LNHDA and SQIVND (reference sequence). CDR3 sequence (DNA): TGTGCGGATCCTTTTCGGGAGGAAATTTTTGTTGGTTTGTCCTACGAGCAGTACTTC. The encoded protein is CADPFREEIFVGLSYEQYF.

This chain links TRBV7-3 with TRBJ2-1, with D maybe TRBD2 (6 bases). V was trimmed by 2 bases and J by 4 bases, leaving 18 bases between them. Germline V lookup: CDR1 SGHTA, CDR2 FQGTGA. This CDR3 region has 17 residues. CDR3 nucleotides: TGTGCCAGCAGCTTATCCTCAACTAGCTCCCCTTACAATGAGCAGTTCTTC. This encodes CASSLSSTSSPYNEQFF.

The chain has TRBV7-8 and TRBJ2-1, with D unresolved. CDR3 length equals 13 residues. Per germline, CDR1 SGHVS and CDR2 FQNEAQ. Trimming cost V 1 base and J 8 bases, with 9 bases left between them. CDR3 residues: CASSLVGLHEQFF. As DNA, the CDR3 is TGTGCCAGCAGCTTAGTGGGCCTCCATGAGCAGTTCTTC.

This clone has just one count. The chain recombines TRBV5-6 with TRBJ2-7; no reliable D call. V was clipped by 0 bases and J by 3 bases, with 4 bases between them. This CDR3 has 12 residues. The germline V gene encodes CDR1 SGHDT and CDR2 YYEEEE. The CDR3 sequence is CASSLAVYEQYF. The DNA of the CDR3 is TGTGCCAGCAGCTTGGCGGTCTACGAGCAGTACTTC.

CDR3: CSVEKYAGTGETQYF. The CDR3 DNA reads as TGCAGCGTTGAAAAATACGCGGGGACGGGTGAGACCCAGTACTTC. This chain links TRBV29-1 with TRBJ2-5, with a possible D match to TRBD2 (6 bases). V lost 2 bases, J lost 5 bases, and 18 bases lay in between. The germline V gene has CDR1 SQVTM and CDR2 ANQGSEA. This CDR3 region has 15 residues.

DNA of the CDR3: TGTGCCAGCAGTTACTCGAGCGAGACCCAGTACTTC. It translates to CASSYSSETQYF. The chain is built from TRBV6-6 and TRBJ2-5, with D hard to call. V lost 0 bases and J lost 5, with 4 bases in between. The CDR3 covers 12 residues. The germline CDR1 and CDR2 sequences are MNHNY and SVGAGI (reference sequence).

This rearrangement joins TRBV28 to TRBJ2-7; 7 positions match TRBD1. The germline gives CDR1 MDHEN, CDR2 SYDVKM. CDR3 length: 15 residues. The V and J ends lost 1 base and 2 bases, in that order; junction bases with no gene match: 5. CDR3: CASSLSGQGAYEQYF. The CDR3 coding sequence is TGTGCCAGCAGTTTATCCGGCCAGGGGGCCTACGAGCAGTACTTC.

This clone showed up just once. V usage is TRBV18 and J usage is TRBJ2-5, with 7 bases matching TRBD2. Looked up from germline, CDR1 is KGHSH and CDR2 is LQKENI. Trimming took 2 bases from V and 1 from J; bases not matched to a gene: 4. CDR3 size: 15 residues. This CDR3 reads CASSPESGAQETQYF. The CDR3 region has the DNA TGTGCCAGCTCACCAGAGAGCGGGGCCCAAGAGACCCAGTACTTC.

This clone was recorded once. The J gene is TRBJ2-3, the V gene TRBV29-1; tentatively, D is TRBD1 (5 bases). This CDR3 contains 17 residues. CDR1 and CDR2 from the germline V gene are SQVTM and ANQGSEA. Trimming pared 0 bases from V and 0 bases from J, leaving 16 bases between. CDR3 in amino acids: CSVEDGAKGHSTDTQYF. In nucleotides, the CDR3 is TGCAGCGTTGAAGATGGGGCTAAAGGCCATAGCACAGATACGCAGTATTTT.

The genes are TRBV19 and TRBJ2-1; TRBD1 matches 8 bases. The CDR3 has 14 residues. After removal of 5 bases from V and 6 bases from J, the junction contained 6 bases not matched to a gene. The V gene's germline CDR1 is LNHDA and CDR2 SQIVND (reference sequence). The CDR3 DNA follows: TGTGCCAGTAGTTTGGGACAGGTTGGCAATGAGCAGTTCTTC. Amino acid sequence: CASSLGQVGNEQFF. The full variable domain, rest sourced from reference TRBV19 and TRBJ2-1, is DGGITQSPKYLFRKEGQNVTLSCEQNLNHDAMYWYRQDPGQGLRLIYYSQIVNDFQKGDIAEGYSVSREKKESFPLTVTSAQKNPTAFYLCASSLGQVGNEQFFGPGTRLTVL.